These T cell receptor beta chains were read from a single sample in a study of blood T cells in healthy people across ages. TCRdb processed the 5' RACE reads anew with MiXCR; each CDR3 protein has one entry. There are just under 750,000 distinct CDR3 sequences in the sample; about 24% occur only once, and about 20% lies in the top ten. Sequenced input: blood. All receptors come from a man between 65 and 85 years old in good health. The CDR3 runs from the conserved cysteine through the conserved F or W. A D gene is named only where the DNA matches it firmly. Part of the rows lack a size; the others show once, few, many or a class for expanded clones.

j_call clone_size v_call d_call cdr3_aa cdr3_nt
TRBJ2-7 few TRBV27 TRBD1 CASIHVGTGGYEQYF TGTGCCAGCATCCATGTGGGGACAGGGGGCTACGAGCAGTACTTC
TRBJ2-5 NA TRBV29-1 NA CSICWGQETQYF TGCAGCATTTGCTGGGGTCAAGAGACCCAGTACTTC
TRBJ2-3 NA TRBV28 NA CASKSRGADTQYF TGTGCCAGCAAATCTCGGGGAGCAGATACGCAGTATTTT
TRBJ1-2 NA TRBV30 NA CAWKSGGSRGYTF TGTGCCTGGAAATCGGGGGGATCAAGGGGCTACACCTTC
TRBJ2-7 NA TRBV11-2 TRBD1 CASSSTANRGRIYEQYF TGTGCCAGCAGCTCAACAGCAAACAGGGGGCGCATTTACGAGCAGTACTTC
TRBJ2-1 many TRBV15 NA CATSRDTAVMDF TGTGCCACCAGCAGGGATACAGCCGTTATGGACTTC
TRBJ2-1 NA TRBV24-1 TRBD2 CATSDPGTSEEQFF TGTGCCACCAGTGACCCCGGGACTAGCGAAGAGCAGTTCTTC
TRBJ1-2 few TRBV7-2 NA CASSLIRSYTF TGTGCCAGCAGCTTAATAAGGAGCTACACCTTC
TRBJ1-2 NA TRBV29-1 NA CSVDSRHYGYTF TGCAGCGTTGATTCGCGCCACTATGGCTACACCTTC
TRBJ2-1 NA TRBV19 TRBD2 CASRSPAGGEQFF TGTGCCAGTAGGTCCCCAGCGGGAGGGGAGCAGTTCTTC
TRBJ2-3 few TRBV29-1 NA CSVGAGKGREDTQYF TGCAGCGTAGGTGCCGGGAAGGGACGGGAAGATACGCAGTATTTT
TRBJ2-3 NA TRBV20-1 TRBD2 CSARDFETSGSGTQYF TGCAGTGCTAGAGACTTTGAGACTAGCGGGTCAGGTACGCAGTATTTT
TRBJ1-1 NA TRBV6-5 NA CASSYSGGYTEAFF TGCGCCAGCAGTTACTCTGGTGGGTACACTGAAGCTTTCTTT
TRBJ2-3 few TRBV7-2 NA CASSSDYTQYF TGTGCCAGCAGCTCGGACTATACGCAGTATTTT
TRBJ2-1 NA TRBV10-3 TRBD2 CAISGTSGSNEQFF TGTGCCATATCCGGGACTAGCGGGAGCAATGAGCAGTTCTTC
TRBJ2-1 few TRBV28 TRBD2 CASSITSGGPYNEQFF TGTGCCAGCAGTATCACGAGCGGGGGGCCCTACAATGAGCAGTTCTTC
TRBJ2-3 few TRBV7-9 NA CASSLGLSPTDTQYF TGTGCCAGCAGCTTAGGACTATCCCCCACAGATACGCAGTATTTT
TRBJ1-3 few TRBV15 NA CATRGEAAGNTIYF TGTGCCACCAGGGGCGAGGCAGCTGGAAACACCATATATTTT
TRBJ2-7 NA TRBV28 NA CASSLRGKSYEQYF TGTGCCAGCAGTTTACGAGGGAAGTCCTACGAGCAGTACTTC
TRBJ2-3 NA TRBV20-1 TRBD2 CSANRLAGVTDAQYF TGCAGTGCTAACCGACTAGCTGGGGTGACAGATGCGCAGTATTTT
TRBJ1-1 NA TRBV3-1 TRBD1 CASSQASTGFGTEAFF TGTGCCAGCAGCCAGGCCTCGACAGGGTTCGGCACTGAAGCTTTCTTT
TRBJ2-6 few TRBV7-8 NA CASSLGGGTGIGYGANVLTF TGTGCCAGCAGCTTAGGCGGGGGGACAGGGATAGGGTATGGGGCCAACGTCCTGACTTTC
TRBJ2-3 NA TRBV10-2 TRBD2 CASRGLLWTDTQYF TGCGCCAGCAGGGGACTATTGTGGACAGATACGCAGTATTTT
TRBJ1-5 NA TRBV6-5 NA CASSYSIWGHRMIGPQHF TGTGCCAGCAGTTACTCGATCTGGGGACACCGGATGATTGGGCCCCAGCATTTT
TRBJ1-4 few TRBV29-1 NA CSVEGASPNEKLFF TGCAGCGTTGAAGGGGCCAGCCCTAATGAAAAACTGTTTTTT
TRBJ1-1 few TRBV12-3/TRBV12-4 NA CASRPLGITEAFF TGTGCCAGCAGACCTTTAGGGATCACTGAAGCTTTCTTT
TRBJ2-1 NA TRBV13 NA CASSPSDGAGYNEQFF TGTGCCAGCAGCCCATCCGACGGGGCAGGTTACAATGAGCAGTTCTTC
TRBJ2-1 NA TRBV18 TRBD2 CASSPGLAEWNEQFF TGTGCCAGCTCGCCGGGACTAGCGGAGTGGAATGAGCAGTTCTTC
TRBJ1-4 NA TRBV11-3 NA CASSRVVNEKLFF TGTGCCAGCAGCCGGGTGGTTAATGAAAAACTGTTTTTT
TRBJ1-5 NA TRBV12-3/TRBV12-4 NA CASSPSGGRYQPQHF TGTGCCAGCAGCCCATCGGGGGGAAGGTATCAGCCCCAGCATTTT
TRBJ1-1 NA TRBV7-9 NA CASSFSLLQNTEAFF TGTGCCAGCAGCTTTAGCCTTCTACAGAACACTGAAGCTTTCTTT
TRBJ1-1 NA TRBV7-2 TRBD1 CASSITGTGATEAFF TGTGCCAGCAGCATCACCGGGACAGGGGCCACTGAAGCTTTCTTT
TRBJ1-2 many TRBV29-1 NA CSVEVKTSGYTF TGCAGCGTTGAGGTCAAGACTTCTGGCTACACCTTC
TRBJ1-1 few TRBV18 NA CASSLKTGLNTEAFF TGTGCCAGCTCACTTAAGACAGGTCTGAACACTGAAGCTTTCTTT
TRBJ2-4 NA TRBV7-6 NA CASSSSPGAKNIQYF TGTGCCAGCAGCAGCAGCCCCGGGGCCAAAAACATTCAGTACTTC
TRBJ2-4 NA TRBV28 NA CASEGGVAKNIQYF TGTGCCAGCGAGGGCGGGGTAGCCAAAAACATTCAGTACTTC
TRBJ2-1 NA TRBV7-3 NA CASRAGNYNERFF TGTGCCAGCAGGGCGGGTAACTACAATGAGCGGTTCTTC
TRBJ2-5 NA TRBV7-9 NA CASSLGSSVQETQYF TGTGCCAGCAGCTTAGGGTCTAGCGTACAAGAGACCCAGTACTTC
TRBJ2-1 few TRBV7-8 TRBD2 CASRGGGSPYNEQFF TGTGCCAGCAGGGGGGGAGGGAGTCCCTACAATGAGCAGTTCTTC
TRBJ2-1 many TRBV20-1 NA CSARWGSYNEQFF TGCAGTGCTAGATGGGGGAGCTACAATGAGCAGTTCTTC
TRBJ1-3 NA TRBV3-1 NA CASSQTQSGNTIYF TGTGCCAGCAGCCAGACACAGTCTGGAAACACCATATATTTT
TRBJ2-5 NA TRBV12-3/TRBV12-4 NA CASSFRGNKQETQYF TGTGCCAGCAGTTTCCGCGGGAACAAACAAGAGACCCAGTACTTC
TRBJ2-7 many TRBV3-1 NA CASSLKSTSYEQYF TGTGCCAGCAGCCTTAAAAGTACTAGCTACGAGCAGTACTTC
TRBJ2-5 NA TRBV19 NA CASSGDPTGQETQYF TGTGCCAGTAGTGGGGACCCGACAGGCCAAGAGACCCAGTACTTC
TRBJ2-7 NA TRBV10-3 NA CAISGGTVTYEQYF TGTGCCATCAGTGGGGGAACCGTTACCTACGAGCAGTACTTC
TRBJ2-7 few TRBV18 TRBD2 CASSPSVGAGGSYEQYF TGTGCCAGCTCACCATCGGTGGGAGCGGGGGGCTCCTACGAGCAGTACTTC
TRBJ2-3 NA TRBV28 TRBD2 CASSTGTSGPRDTQYF TGTGCCAGCAGCACCGGGACTAGCGGGCCTCGCGATACGCAGTATTTT
TRBJ2-7 NA TRBV6-2/TRBV6-3 TRBD1 CASRMNGQGAYEQYF TGTGCCAGCAGAATGAATGGACAGGGGGCCTACGAGCAGTACTTC
TRBJ1-6 few TRBV7-3 NA CASSFLGHNNSPLHF TGTGCCAGCAGCTTCTTGGGACACAATAATTCACCCCTCCACTTT
TRBJ1-5 many TRBV20-1 NA CSAGGKDNQPQHF TGCAGTGCGGGAGGGAAAGACAATCAGCCCCAGCATTTT
TRBJ2-3 NA TRBV6-2/TRBV6-3 NA CASSRFRSGSDLYTDTQYF TGTGCCAGCAGCCGTTTTCGTTCGGGGTCGGACCTTTACACAGATACGCAGTATTTT
TRBJ2-1 NA TRBV20-1 TRBD2 CSARTSGGAIEQLF TGCAGTGCTAGAACTAGCGGGGGGGCTATTGAGCAGCTCTTC
TRBJ1-2 few TRBV6-6 NA CASSYGQGPDGYTF TGTGCCAGCAGTTACGGGCAGGGGCCGGATGGCTACACCTTC